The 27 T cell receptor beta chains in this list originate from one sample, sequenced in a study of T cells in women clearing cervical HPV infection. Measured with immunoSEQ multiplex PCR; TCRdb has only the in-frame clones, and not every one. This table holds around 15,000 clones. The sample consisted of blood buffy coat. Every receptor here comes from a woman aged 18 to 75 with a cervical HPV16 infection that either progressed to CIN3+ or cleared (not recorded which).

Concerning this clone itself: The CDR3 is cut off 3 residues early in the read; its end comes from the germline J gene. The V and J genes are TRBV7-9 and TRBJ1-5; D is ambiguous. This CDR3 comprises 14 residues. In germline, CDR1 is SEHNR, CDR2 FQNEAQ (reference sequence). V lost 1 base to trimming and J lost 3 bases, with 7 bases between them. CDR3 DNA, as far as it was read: TGTGCCAGCAGCTTAGAGGCTCACAATCAGCCC. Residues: CASSLEAHNQP. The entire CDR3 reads CASSLEAHNQPQHF.

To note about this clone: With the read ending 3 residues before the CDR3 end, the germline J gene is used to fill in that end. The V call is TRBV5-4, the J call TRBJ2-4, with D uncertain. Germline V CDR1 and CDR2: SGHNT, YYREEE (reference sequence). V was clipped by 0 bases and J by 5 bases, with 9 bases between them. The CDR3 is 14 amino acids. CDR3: CASSLELSENIQYF. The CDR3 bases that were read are TGTGCCAGCAGCTTGGAGTTAAGCGAAAACATT.

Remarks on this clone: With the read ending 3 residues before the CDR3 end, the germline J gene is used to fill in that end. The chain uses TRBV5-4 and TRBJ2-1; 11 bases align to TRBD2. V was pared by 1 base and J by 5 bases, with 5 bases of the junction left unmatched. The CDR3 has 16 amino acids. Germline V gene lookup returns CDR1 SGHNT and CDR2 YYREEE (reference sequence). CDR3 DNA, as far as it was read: TGTGCCAGCAGCTTGAAGACTAGCGGGGCGCACAATGAG. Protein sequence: CASSLKTSGAHNE. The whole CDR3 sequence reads CASSLKTSGAHNEQFF.

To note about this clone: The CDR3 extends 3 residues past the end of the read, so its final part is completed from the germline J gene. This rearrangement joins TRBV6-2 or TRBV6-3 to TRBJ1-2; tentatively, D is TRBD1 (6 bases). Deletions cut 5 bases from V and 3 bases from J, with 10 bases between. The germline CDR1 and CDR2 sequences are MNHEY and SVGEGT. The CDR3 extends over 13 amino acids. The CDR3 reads CASSQQGYYGYTF. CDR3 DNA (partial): TGTGCCAGCAGTCAACAGGGTTACTATGGC.

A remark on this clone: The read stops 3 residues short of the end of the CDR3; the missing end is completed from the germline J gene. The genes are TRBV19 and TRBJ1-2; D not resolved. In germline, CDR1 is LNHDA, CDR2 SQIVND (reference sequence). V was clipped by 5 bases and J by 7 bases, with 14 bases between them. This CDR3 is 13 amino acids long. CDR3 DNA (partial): TGTGCCAGTAGTCCCCAGGCTCTATCTGGC. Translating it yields CASSPQALSG. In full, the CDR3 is CASSPQALSGYTF. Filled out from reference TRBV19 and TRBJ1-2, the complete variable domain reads DGGITQSPKYLFRKEGQNVTLSCEQNLNHDAMYWYRQDPGQGLRLIYYSQIVNDFQKGDIAEGYSVSREKKESFPLTVTSAQKNPTAFYLCASSPQALSGYTFGSGTRLTVV.

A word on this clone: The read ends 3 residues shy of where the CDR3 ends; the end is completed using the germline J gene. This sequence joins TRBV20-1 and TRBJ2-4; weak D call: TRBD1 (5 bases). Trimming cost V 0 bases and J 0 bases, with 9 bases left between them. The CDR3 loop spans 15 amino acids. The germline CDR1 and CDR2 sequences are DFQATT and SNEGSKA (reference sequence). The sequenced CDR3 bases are TGCAGTGCTAGAGATGCAGGGATAGCCAAAAACATT. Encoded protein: CSARDAGIAKNI. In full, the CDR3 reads CSARDAGIAKNIQYF.

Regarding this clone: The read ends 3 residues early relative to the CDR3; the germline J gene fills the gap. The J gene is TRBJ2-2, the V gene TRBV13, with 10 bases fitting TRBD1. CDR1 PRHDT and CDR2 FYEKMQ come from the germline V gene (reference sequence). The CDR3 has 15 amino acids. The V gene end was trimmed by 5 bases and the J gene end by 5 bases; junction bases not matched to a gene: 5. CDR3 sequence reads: CASSPGTGETGELFF. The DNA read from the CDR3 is TGTGCCAGCAGCCCCGGGACAGGGGAGACCGGGGAG.

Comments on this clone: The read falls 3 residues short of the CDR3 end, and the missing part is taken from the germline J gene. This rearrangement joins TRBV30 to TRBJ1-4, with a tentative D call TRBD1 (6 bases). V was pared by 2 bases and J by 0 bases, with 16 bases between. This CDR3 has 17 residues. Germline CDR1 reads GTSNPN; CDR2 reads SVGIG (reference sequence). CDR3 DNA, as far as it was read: TGTGCCTGGAGTTCGACAGGCCAATATGCAACTAATGAAAAA. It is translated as CAWSSTGQYATNEK. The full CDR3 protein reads CAWSSTGQYATNEKLFF.

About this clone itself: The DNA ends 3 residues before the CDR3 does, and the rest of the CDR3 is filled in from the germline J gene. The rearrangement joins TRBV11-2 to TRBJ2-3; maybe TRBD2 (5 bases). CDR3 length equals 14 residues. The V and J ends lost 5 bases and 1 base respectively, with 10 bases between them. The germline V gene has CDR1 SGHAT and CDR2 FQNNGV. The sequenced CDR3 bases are TGTGCCAGCAGCCTAGCCCCGGGCACAGATACG. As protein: CASSLAPGTDT. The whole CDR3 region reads CASSLAPGTDTQYF. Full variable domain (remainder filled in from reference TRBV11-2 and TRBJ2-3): EAGVAQSPRYKIIEKRQSVAFWCNPISGHATLYWYQQILGQGPKLLIQFQNNGVVDDSQLPKDRFSAERLKGVDSTLKIQPAKLEDSAVYLCASSLAPGTDTQYFGPGTRLTVL.

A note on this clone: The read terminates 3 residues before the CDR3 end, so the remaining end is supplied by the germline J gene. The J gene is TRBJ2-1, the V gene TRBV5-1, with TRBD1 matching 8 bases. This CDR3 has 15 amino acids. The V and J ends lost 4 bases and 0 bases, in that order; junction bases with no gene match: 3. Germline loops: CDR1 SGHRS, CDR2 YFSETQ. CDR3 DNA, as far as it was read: TGCGCCAGCAGCCCCGGGACAGGCTCCTACAATGAG. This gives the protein CASSPGTGSYNE. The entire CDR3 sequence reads CASSPGTGSYNEQFF.

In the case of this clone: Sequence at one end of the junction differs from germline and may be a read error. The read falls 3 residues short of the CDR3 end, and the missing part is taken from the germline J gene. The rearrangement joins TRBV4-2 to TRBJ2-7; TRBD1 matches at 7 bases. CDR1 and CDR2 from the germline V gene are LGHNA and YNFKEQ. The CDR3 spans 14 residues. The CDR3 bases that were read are TGCGCCAGCAGCCAAGGGGGCAGAACCTACGAG. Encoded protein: CASSQGGRTYE. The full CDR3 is CASSQGGRTYEQYF.

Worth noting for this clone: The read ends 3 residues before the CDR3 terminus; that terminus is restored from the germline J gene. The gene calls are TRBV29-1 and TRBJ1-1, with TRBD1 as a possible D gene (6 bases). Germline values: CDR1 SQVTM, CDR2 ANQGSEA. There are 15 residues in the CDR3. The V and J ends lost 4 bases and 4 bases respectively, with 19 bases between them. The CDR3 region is CSVGSFRGGSTEAFF. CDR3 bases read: TGCAGCGTTGGCTCTTTCAGGGGTGGGAGCACTGAA.

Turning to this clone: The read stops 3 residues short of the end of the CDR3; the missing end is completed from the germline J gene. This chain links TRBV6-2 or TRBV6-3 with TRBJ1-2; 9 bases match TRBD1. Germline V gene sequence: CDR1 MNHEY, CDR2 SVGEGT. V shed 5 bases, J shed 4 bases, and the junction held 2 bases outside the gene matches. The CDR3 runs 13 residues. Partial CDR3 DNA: TGTGCCAGCAGTACGGGACAGGGCTATGGC. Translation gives CASSTGQGYG. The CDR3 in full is CASSTGQGYGYTF.

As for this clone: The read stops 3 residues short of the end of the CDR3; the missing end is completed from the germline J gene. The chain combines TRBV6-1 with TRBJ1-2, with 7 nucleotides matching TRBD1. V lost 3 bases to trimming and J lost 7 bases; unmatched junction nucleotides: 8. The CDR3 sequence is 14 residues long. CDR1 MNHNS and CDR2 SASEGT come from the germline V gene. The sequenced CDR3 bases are TGTGCCAGCAGTGACAACCGACAGGGTGGTGGC. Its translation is CASSDNRQGGG. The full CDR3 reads CASSDNRQGGGYTF.

The chain's CDR3 is CASSSRRYEQYF. CDR3 bases read: TGTGCCAGCAGCTCCAGGCGCTACGAG. The rearrangement uses TRBV2 and TRBJ2-7; D is unclear. The sequenced fragment ends 3 residues before the CDR3 boundary, so the rest is inferred from the germline J gene. The V gene lost 6 bases and the J gene lost 3 bases, with 9 bases spanning the gap. CDR3 length equals 12 residues. Germline assignment: CDR1 SNHLY and CDR2 FYNNEI.

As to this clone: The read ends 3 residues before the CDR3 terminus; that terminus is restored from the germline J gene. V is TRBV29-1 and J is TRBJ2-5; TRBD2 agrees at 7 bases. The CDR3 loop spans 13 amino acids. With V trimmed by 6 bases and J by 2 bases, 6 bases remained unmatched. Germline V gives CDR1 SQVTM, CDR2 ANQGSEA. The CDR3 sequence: CSVMGGWQETQYF. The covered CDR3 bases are TGCAGCGTGATGGGGGGGTGGCAAGAGACC.

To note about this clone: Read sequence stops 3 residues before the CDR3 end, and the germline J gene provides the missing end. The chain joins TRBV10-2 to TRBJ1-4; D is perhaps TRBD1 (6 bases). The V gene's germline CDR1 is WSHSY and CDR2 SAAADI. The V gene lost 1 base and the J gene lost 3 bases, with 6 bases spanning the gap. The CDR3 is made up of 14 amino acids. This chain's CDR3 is CASSEWTANEKLFF. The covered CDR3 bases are TGCGCCAGCAGTGAGTGGACAGCTAATGAAAAA.

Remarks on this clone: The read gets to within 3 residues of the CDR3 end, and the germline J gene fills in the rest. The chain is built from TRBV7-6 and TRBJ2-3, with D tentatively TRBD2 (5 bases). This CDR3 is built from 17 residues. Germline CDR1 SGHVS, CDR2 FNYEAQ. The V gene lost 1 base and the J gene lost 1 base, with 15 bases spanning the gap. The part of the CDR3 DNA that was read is TGTGCCAGCAGCTTAGGTCTGGGCCAGGAGGGCACAGATACG. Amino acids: CASSLGLGQEGTDT. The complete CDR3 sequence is CASSLGLGQEGTDTQYF.

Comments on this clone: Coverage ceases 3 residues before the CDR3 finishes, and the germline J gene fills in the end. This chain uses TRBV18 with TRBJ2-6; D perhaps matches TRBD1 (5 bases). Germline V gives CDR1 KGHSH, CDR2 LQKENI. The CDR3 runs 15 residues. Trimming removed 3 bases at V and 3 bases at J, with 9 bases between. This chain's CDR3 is CASSPGANGANVLTF. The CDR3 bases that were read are TGTGCCAGCTCACCTGGGGCTAATGGGGCCAACGTC.

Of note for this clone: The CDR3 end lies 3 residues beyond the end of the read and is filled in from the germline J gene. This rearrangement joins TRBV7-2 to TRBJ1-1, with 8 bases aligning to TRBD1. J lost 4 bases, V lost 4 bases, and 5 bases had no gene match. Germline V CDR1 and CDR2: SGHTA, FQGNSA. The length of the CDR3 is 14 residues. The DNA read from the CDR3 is TGTGCCAGCAGCTACAATGACAGGGGCACTGAA. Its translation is CASSYNDRGTE. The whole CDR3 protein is CASSYNDRGTEAFF.

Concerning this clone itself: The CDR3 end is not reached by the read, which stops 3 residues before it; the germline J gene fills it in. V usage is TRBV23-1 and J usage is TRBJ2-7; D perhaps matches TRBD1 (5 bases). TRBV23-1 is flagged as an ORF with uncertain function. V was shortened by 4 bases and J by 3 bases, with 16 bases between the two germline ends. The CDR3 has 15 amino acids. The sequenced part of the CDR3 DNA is TGCGCCAGCAGTCGGGTGGGGCAGGGAAACTACGAG. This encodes CASSRVGQGNYE. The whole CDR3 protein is CASSRVGQGNYEQYF.

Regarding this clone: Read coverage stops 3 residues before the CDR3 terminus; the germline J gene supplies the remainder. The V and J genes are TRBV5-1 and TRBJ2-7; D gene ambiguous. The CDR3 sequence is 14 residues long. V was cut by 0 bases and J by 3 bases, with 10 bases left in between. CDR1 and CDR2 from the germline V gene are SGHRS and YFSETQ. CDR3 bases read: TGCGCCAGCAGCTTGGACAGTCTGGGCTACGAG. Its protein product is CASSLDSLGYE. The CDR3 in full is CASSLDSLGYEQYF. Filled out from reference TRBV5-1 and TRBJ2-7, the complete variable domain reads KAGVTQTPRYLIKTRGQQVTLSCSPISGHRSVSWYQQTPGQGLQFLFEYFSETQRNKGNFPGRFSGRQFSNSRSEMNVSTLELGDSALYLCASSLDSLGYEQYFGPGTRLTVT.

The CDR3 protein is CASSQVRSRDSTDTQYF. The CDR3 DNA, read in part, is TGTGCCAGCAGCCAAGTACGCTCCCGGGACTCCACAGATACG. J is TRBJ2-3 and V is TRBV4-2; tentatively, D is TRBD2 (6 bases). Read data end 3 residues before the CDR3 end; the end is taken from the germline J gene. V was cut by 1 base and J by 2 bases, with 16 bases left in between. This CDR3 spans 17 amino acids. Germline lookup yields CDR1 LGHNA and CDR2 YNFKEQ.

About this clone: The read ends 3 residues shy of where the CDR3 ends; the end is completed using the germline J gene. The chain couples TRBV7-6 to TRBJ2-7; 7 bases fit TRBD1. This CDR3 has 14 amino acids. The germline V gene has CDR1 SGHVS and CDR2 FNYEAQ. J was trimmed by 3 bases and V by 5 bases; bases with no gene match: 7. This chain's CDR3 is CASSPGQAIYEQYF. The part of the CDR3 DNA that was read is TGTGCCAGCAGCCCCGGACAGGCGATCTACGAG.

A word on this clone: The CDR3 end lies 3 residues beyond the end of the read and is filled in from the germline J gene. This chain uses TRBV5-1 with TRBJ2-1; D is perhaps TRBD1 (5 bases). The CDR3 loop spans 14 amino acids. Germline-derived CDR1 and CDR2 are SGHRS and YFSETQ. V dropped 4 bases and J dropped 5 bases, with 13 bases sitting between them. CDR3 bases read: TGCGCCAGCAGCCTGCAGGACACTAACAATGAG. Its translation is CASSLQDTNNE. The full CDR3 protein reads CASSLQDTNNEQFF.

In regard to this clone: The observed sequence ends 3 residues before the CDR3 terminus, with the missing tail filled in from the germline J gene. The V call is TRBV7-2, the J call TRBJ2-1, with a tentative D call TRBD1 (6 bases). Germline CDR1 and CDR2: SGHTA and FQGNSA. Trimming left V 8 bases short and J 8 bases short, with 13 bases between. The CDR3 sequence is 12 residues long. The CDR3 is CASHSGAHEQFF. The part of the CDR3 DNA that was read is TGTGCCAGCCACTCAGGGGCCCATGAG.

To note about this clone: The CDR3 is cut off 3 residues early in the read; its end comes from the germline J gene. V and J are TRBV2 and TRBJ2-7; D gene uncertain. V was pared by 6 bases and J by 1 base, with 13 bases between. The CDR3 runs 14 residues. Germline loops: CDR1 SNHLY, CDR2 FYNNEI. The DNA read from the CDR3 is TGTGCCAGCAGACCGCATCCCACTTCCTACGAG. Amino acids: CASRPHPTSYE. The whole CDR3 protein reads CASRPHPTSYEQYF.